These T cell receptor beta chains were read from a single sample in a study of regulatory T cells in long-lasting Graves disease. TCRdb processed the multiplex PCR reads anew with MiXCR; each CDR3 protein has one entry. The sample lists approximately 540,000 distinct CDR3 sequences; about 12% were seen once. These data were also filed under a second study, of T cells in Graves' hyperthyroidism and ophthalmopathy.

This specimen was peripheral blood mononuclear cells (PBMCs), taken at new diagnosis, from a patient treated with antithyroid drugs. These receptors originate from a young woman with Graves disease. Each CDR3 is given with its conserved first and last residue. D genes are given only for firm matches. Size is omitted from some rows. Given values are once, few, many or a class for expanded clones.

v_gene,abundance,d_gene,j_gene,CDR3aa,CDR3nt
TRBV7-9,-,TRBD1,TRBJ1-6,CASSFVGTGNSPLHF,TGTGCCAGCAGCTTCGTCGGGACAGGGAATTCACCCCTCCACTTT
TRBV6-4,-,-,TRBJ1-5,CASSSVKGYLPQHF,TGTGCCAGCAGTTCAGTAAAGGGTTATCTGCCCCAGCATTTT
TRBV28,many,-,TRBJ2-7,CASSWKGDEQYF,TGTGCCAGCAGTTGGAAAGGGGACGAGCAGTACTTC
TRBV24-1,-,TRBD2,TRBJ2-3,CATSDLLAGGGDTQYF,TGTGCCACCAGTGATCTACTAGCGGGAGGCGGTGATACGCAGTATTTT
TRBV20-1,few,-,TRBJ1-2,CSANAGADNYGYTF,TGCAGTGCTAATGCAGGGGCGGATAACTATGGCTACACCTTC
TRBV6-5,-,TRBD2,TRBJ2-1,CASSSPSTSGTTYNEQFF,TGTGCCAGCAGTTCCCCCTCGACTAGCGGTACTACCTACAATGAGCAGTTCTTC
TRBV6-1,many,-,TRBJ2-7,CASSDTQGSYEQYF,TGTGCCAGCAGTGACACCCAGGGCTCCTACGAGCAGTACTTC
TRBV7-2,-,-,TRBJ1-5,CASSLWGQQANQPQHF,TGTGCCAGCAGCTTATGGGGCCAGCAAGCAAATCAGCCCCAGCATTTT
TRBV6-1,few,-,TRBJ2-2,CASSPLTEGRVTGELFF,TGTGCCAGCAGCCCCCTAACCGAGGGGAGAGTCACCGGGGAGCTGTTTTTT
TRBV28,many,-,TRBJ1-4,CASSSQSTNEKLFF,TGTGCCAGCAGTAGTCAGTCAACTAATGAAAAACTGTTTTTT
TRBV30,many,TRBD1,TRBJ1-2,CAWDRDRYGYTF,TGTGCCTGGGACCGGGACAGATATGGCTACACCTTC
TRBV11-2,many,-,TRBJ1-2,CASSLGHGQGQGYTF,TGTGCCAGCAGCTTAGGGCACGGGCAGGGCCAAGGCTACACCTTC
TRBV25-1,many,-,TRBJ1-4,CASSEYQGTEKLFF,TGTGCCAGCAGTGAATATCAGGGAACTGAAAAACTGTTTTTT
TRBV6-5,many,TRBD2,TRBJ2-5,CASRLLSSGLVGTQYF,TGTGCCAGCCGCTTACTCTCTAGCGGGTTGGTGGGGACCCAGTACTTC
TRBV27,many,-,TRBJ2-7,CASSPRGSGHYEQYF,TGTGCCAGCAGTCCCCGCGGTAGCGGACACTACGAGCAGTACTTC
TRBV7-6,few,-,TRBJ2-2,CASSRTRDRNTGELFF,TGTGCCAGCAGCCGTACAAGAGACAGAAACACCGGGGAGCTGTTTTTT
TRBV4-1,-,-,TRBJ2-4,CASSQIWLGSNIQYF,TGCGCCAGCAGCCAGATCTGGCTGGGATCGAACATTCAGTACTTC
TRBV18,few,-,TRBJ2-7,CASSHGENYEQYF,TGTGCCAGCTCACACGGGGAAAACTACGAGCAGTACTTC
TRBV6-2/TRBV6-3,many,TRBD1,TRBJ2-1,CASRSGGQGYNEQFF,TGTGCCAGCAGGTCTGGGGGACAGGGGTACAATGAGCAGTTCTTC
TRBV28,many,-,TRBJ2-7,CASSFDNEQYF,TGTGCCAGCAGTTTCGATAACGAGCAGTACTTC
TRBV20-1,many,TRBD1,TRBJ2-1,CSARGGQGDIYNEQFF,TGCAGTGCTAGGGGGGGACAGGGGGATATCTACAATGAGCAGTTCTTC
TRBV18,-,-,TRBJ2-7,CASSPPGAEQYF,TGTGCCAGCTCACCACCGGGGGCCGAGCAGTACTTC
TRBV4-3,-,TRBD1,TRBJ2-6,CASSQGQGAGGANVLTF,TGCGCCAGCAGCCAAGGACAGGGGGCAGGGGGGGCCAACGTCCTGACTTTC
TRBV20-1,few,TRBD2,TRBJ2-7,CSAKPGTSFSEQYF,TGCAGTGCTAAACCAGGGACTAGCTTCTCCGAGCAGTACTTC
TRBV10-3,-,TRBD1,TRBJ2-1,CAISGGQAYNEQFF,TGTGCCATCAGTGGGGGACAGGCGTACAATGAGCAGTTCTTC
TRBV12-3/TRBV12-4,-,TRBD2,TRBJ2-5,CASSWTSFGETQYF,TGTGCCAGCAGTTGGACTAGCTTTGGAGAGACCCAGTACTTC
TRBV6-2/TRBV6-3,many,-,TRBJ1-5,CASSEATFNQPQHF,TGTGCCAGCAGTGAAGCGACGTTCAATCAGCCCCAGCATTTT
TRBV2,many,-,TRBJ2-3,CASILGRYSTDTQYF,TGTGCCAGCATATTGGGCAGATATAGCACAGATACGCAGTATTTT